Following are 21 T cell receptor beta chains from one sample sequenced in a study of CD8+ T cells in alopecia areata. RNA was extracted and reverse transcribed into cDNA as the sequencing template. The table came from immunoSEQ multiplex PCR; TCRdb's copy has only in-frame clones and leaves some out. This sample has over 120,000 clones, with approximately 49% found just once. The input for sequencing was CD4+ T cells sorted from blood, taken at week 0. The receptors come from a human donor with alopecia areata.

This clone has only a few counts. The rearrangement joins TRBV5-1 to TRBJ2-1, with 8 bases matching TRBD1. CDR1 and CDR2 from the germline V gene are SGHRS and YFSETQ. The CDR3 extends over 14 amino acids. The trim removed 0 bases at V and 10 bases at J, leaving 6 bases unmatched. CDR3 sequence: CASSLGTGQGEQFF. CDR3 DNA: TGCGCCAGCAGCTTGGGGACAGGGCAGGGCGAGCAGTTCTTC. The full variable domain, with the rest looked up from reference TRBV5-1 and TRBJ2-1, is KAGVTQTPRYLIKTRGQQVTLSCSPISGHRSVSWYQQTPGQGLQFLFEYFSETQRNKGNFPGRFSGRQFSNSRSEMNVSTLELGDSALYLCASSLGTGQGEQFFGPGTRLTVL.

CDR3 sequence: CASSLVGGLAGAAEQYF. Here the CDR3 DNA reads TGTGCCAGCAGCTTAGTCGGTGGACTAGCGGGAGCAGCGGAGCAGTACTTC. The chain is built from TRBV7-8 and TRBJ2-7; 13 bases fit TRBD2. From germline, CDR1 is SGHVS and CDR2 FQNEAQ. CDR3 length: 17 residues. Trimming at V came to 1 base and at J to 7 bases, leaving 10 bases not matched to a gene.

The chain links TRBV29-1 to TRBJ2-2, with TRBD1 identical over 7 bases. V was clipped by 4 bases and J by 5 bases; unmatched bases: 10. Germline values: CDR1 SQVTM, CDR2 ANQGSEA. CDR3 length: 15 amino acids. CDR3 protein: CSVGGAQGKTGELFF. CDR3 DNA sequence: TGCAGCGTTGGGGGCGCACAGGGGAAGACCGGGGAGCTGTTTTTT.

The rearrangement uses TRBV29-1 and TRBJ2-2, with 7 bases lining up with TRBD1. V gave up 5 bases and J gave up 5 bases; unmatched junction bases: 5. The germline V gene has CDR1 SQVTM and CDR2 ANQGSEA. The CDR3 is made up of 13 amino acids. The CDR3 loop reads CSVRTGETGELFF. DNA of the CDR3: TGCAGCGTTCGTACAGGGGAAACCGGGGAGCTGTTTTTT.

This clone came up a few times. The V and J genes are TRBV19 and TRBJ2-1; 9 bases fit TRBD1. After removal of 5 bases from V and 9 bases from J, the junction contained 5 bases not matched to a gene. Germline V gives CDR1 LNHDA, CDR2 SQIVND (reference sequence). The CDR3 runs to 13 residues. The CDR3 reads CASSLTGGFEQFF. CDR3 nucleotides: TGTGCCAGTAGTCTTACAGGGGGCTTTGAGCAGTTCTTC.

V and J are TRBV30 and TRBJ2-1; D unclear. The germline V gene has CDR1 GTSNPN and CDR2 SVGIG (reference sequence). This CDR3 comprises 11 residues. The ends were cut back, 2 bases at V and 8 bases at J, with 7 bases in the middle. The CDR3 DNA sequence: TGTGCCTGGAGTCCACGGGATGAGCAGTTCTTC. Its translation is CAWSPRDEQFF.

V gene TRBV29-1 combines with J gene TRBJ2-7, with 8 bases that match TRBD2. CDR3 length: 13 residues. V was pared by 6 bases and J by 2 bases, with 6 bases of the junction left unmatched. Germline V CDR1 and CDR2: SQVTM, ANQGSEA. This CDR3 is CSVVGREAYEQYF. The CDR3 DNA sequence: TGCAGCGTCGTTGGGCGGGAGGCCTACGAGCAGTACTTC.

This clone appeared a few times. This chain joins TRBV6-5 and TRBJ1-5, with a possible D match to TRBD1 (5 bases). V lost 6 bases and J lost 11, with 14 bases in between. The germline V gene has CDR1 MNHEY and CDR2 SVGAGI. CDR3 length equals 12 residues. The CDR3: CASSSAGGSQHF. DNA of the CDR3: TGTGCCAGCAGCTCCGCCGGGGGGTCCCAGCATTTT.

This clone was observed a handful of times. The chain combines TRBV30 with TRBJ2-4; 9 nucleotides line up with TRBD2. J was trimmed by 9 bases and V by 5 bases; bases with no gene match: 5. The length of the CDR3 is 12 residues. In germline, CDR1 is GTSNPN, CDR2 SVGIG (reference sequence). CDR3 in DNA: TGTGCCTGGCGAGCGGGAGGTATCATTCAGTACTTC. Translated, it gives CAWRAGGIIQYF.

The V gene is TRBV30, the J gene TRBJ2-1; 11 bases map to TRBD1. This CDR3 is built from 12 residues. Trimming at V came to 5 bases and at J to 9 bases, leaving 3 bases not matched to a gene. The germline gives CDR1 GTSNPN, CDR2 SVGIG (reference sequence). This CDR3 reads CAWGQGAGEQFF. The CDR3 DNA follows: TGTGCCTGGGGACAGGGGGCGGGTGAGCAGTTCTTC. Complete variable domain (other parts from reference TRBV30 and TRBJ2-1): SQTIHQWPATLVQPVGSPLSLECTVEGTSNPNLYWYRQAAGRGLQLLFYSVGIGQISSEVPQNLSASRPQDRQFILSSKKLLLSDSGFYLCAWGQGAGEQFFGPGTRLTVL.

This chain links TRBV7-3 with TRBJ2-3; D not resolved. The CDR3 totals 13 residues. CDR1 is SGHTA and CDR2 is FQGTGA in the germline V gene. V was trimmed by 5 bases and J by 5 bases, leaving 11 bases between them. CDR3 sequence reads: CASSPPKQDTQYF. CDR3 coding DNA: TGTGCCAGCAGCCCACCGAAACAAGATACGCAGTATTTT.

This clone was seen more than once but under ten times. The chain has TRBV6-1 and TRBJ1-3; D not certain. The CDR3 length is 14 residues. Germline lookup yields CDR1 MNHNS and CDR2 SASEGT. V lost 2 bases, J lost 0 bases, and 5 bases lay in between. CDR3 amino acids: CASSESISGNTIYF. CDR3 nucleotides: TGTGCCAGCAGTGAATCGATCTCTGGAAACACCATATATTTT.

This chain uses TRBV18 with TRBJ2-1, with D unresolved. The germline V and J ends were trimmed by 2 bases and 6 bases, with 11 bases remaining between them. Germline V gives CDR1 KGHSH, CDR2 LQKENI. This CDR3 has 14 residues. The CDR3 region is CASSPIASVNEQFF. The CDR3 bases are TGTGCCAGCTCACCAATAGCCTCTGTCAATGAGCAGTTCTTC.

This clone appeared a few times. The genes are TRBV2 and TRBJ2-5; maybe TRBD2 (6 bases). The germline V gene encodes CDR1 SNHLY and CDR2 FYNNEI. V lost 3 bases and J lost 7, with 18 bases in between. The CDR3 has 15 amino acids. The CDR3 is CASSDATGVSGTQYF. CDR3 DNA: TGTGCCAGCAGTGATGCGACGGGGGTCTCTGGGACCCAGTACTTC.

Written as DNA, the CDR3 is TGTGCCAGCAGCTTGGATCTGCAATATGGCTACACCTTC. This gives the protein CASSLDLQYGYTF. The gene calls are TRBV5-4 and TRBJ1-2; D is unclear. Germline CDR1 SGHNT, CDR2 YYREEE (reference sequence). V was pared by 0 bases and J by 5 bases, with 8 bases between. The CDR3 extends over 13 amino acids.

The chain employs TRBV30 and TRBJ1-3; D is unresolved. Trimming shortened V by 0 bases and J by 0 bases, and 15 bases separated the two germline ends. CDR1 is GTSNPN and CDR2 is SVGIG in the germline V gene (reference sequence). The CDR3 runs 17 residues. CDR3 DNA sequence: TGTGCCTGGAGTGTGGATAGGACCTCTCTCTCTGGAAACACCATATATTTT. As protein: CAWSVDRTSLSGNTIYF.

A few counts support this clone. This sequence joins TRBV2 and TRBJ2-2, with TRBD1 matching over 7 bases. Germline trimming cut 2 bases from V and 7 bases from J; bases unmatched to any gene: 4. Germline assignment: CDR1 SNHLY and CDR2 FYNNEI. The CDR3 has 14 amino acids. CDR3 nucleotide sequence: TGTGCCAGCAGTGAATCCAGGGGGAGCGGGGAGCTGTTTTTT. It codes for CASSESRGSGELFF.

This chain uses TRBV29-1 with TRBJ1-2; unclear D gene. This CDR3 comprises 11 residues. Per the germline V gene, CDR1 is SQVTM and CDR2 is ANQGSEA. With 7 bases removed from V and 0 bases from J, the gap between germline ends came to 6 bases. CDR3 region: CSAGSNYGYTF. The CDR3 DNA is TGCAGCGCCGGATCTAACTATGGCTACACCTTC.

V and J are TRBV2 and TRBJ1-3, with a possible D match to TRBD1 (5 bases). The CDR3 runs to 14 residues. V lost 5 bases to trimming and J lost 4 bases, with 12 bases between them. Germline-derived CDR1 and CDR2 are SNHLY and FYNNEI. CDR3 protein: CASSYKGLGNTIYF. For the CDR3, the DNA is TGTGCCAGCAGTTACAAGGGGCTCGGAAACACCATATATTTT. Full variable domain (outside the CDR3, taken from reference TRBV2 and TRBJ1-3): EPEVTQTPSHQVTQMGQEVILRCVPISNHLYFYWYRQILGQKVEFLVSFYNNEISEKSEIFDDQFSVERPDGSNFTLKIRSTKLEDSAMYFCASSYKGLGNTIYFGEGSWLTVV.

CDR3 sequence: CASTQLAGDDTGELFF. The CDR3 DNA is TGTGCCAGCACCCAACTAGCGGGAGATGACACCGGGGAGCTGTTTTTT. The chain couples TRBV7-6 to TRBJ2-2; TRBD2 aligns across 11 bases. This CDR3 has 16 amino acids. The germline CDR1 and CDR2 sequences are SGHVS and FNYEAQ. With V trimmed by 7 bases and J by 3 bases, 7 bases remained unmatched.

This clone was seen once. The chain is built from TRBV30 and TRBJ2-1; D unresolved. Germline V CDR1 and CDR2: GTSNPN, SVGIG (reference sequence). The CDR3 covers 11 residues. Trimming took off 2 bases at V and 5 bases at J, with 4 bases between the two ends. CDR3: CAWSHDNEQFF. CDR3 DNA: TGTGCCTGGAGTCACGACAATGAGCAGTTCTTC.